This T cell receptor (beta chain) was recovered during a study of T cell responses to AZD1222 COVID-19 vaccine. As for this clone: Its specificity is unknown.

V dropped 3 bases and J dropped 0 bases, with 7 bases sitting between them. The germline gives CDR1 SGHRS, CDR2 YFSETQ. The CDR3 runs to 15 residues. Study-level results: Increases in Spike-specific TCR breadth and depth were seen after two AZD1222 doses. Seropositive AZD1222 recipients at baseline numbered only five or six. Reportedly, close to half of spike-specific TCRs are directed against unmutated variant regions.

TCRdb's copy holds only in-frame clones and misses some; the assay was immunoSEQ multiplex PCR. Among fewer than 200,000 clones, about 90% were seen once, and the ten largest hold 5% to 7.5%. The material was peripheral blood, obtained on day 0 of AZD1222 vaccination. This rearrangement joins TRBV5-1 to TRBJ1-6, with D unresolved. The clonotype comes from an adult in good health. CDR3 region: CASSSTSSYNSPLHF. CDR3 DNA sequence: TGCGCCAGCAGCTCAACTAGCTCCTATAATTCACCCCTCCACTTT.